The rows below give T cell receptor beta chains drawn from one sample of a study of blood T cell repertoires in COVID-19. TCRdb keeps only in-frame clones here, not all; method: immunoSEQ multiplex PCR. The repertoire holds under 150,000 clones, with around 89% as singletons. The sample comprised PBMCs or T cells enriched from blood (not recorded which). Receptors were obtained from a woman under 40 with acute COVID-19. The CDR3 runs from the conserved cysteine through the conserved F or W. The D gene is left open where the match is weak.

d_call,cdr3_length,v_call,cdr3_aa
.,16,TRBV27,CASSLSSVVRLYEQYF
TRBD1,15,TRBV19,CASTSPGQGGQPQHF
.,14,TRBV6-6,CASTGEVRNTEAFF
TRBD1,13,TRBV9,CASSAGQGEGFSF
TRBD2,18,TRBV7-2,CASSFRGLAGGITDTQYF
.,12,TRBV29-1,CSVERGGITAFF
.,18,TRBV24-1,CATSVPPRDSSGANVLTF
TRBD1,14,TRBV7-3,CASSLGQITDTQYF
.,16,TRBV24-1,CATREPLLNEDTEAFF
TRBD1,17,TRBV30,CAWSRDRGILMNTEAFF
.,17,TRBV11-2,CASSLDMVAGETGELFF
.,14,TRBV19,CATSLPPLKQPQHF
.,12,TRBV28,CASSFLYNEQFF
TRBD1,16,TRBV28,CASRTTGTGVGNTIYF
.,17,TRBV5-1,CASSLALSGSGANVLTF
.,15,TRBV7-9,CASSLEDSPNTEAFF